This record looks at one TCR beta chain sequence and its context. The germline V and J ends were trimmed by 5 bases and 2 bases, with 9 bases remaining between them. The germline V gene encodes CDR1 SGHTA and CDR2 FQGNSA. The CDR3 consists of 14 residues. The data were obtained in a study of radiation and T cells in renal cell carcinoma. The overall study: Nephrectomy followed 15 Gy stereotactic body radiation by 4 weeks.

The method was immunoSEQ multiplex PCR; TCRdb's version includes in-frame clones alone and lacks a portion of them. This table has about 150,000 clones, about 91% appearing once. Time point here: blood 2 weeks post-SBRT. Treatment of the sample: 15 Gy SBRT to primary tumor, nephrectomy 4 weeks later. The source was blood, collected from a patient whose treatment included radiotherapy and nephrectomy. The TCR sequence derives from a woman aged 50 to 60 with renal cell carcinoma. The chain joins TRBV7-2 to TRBJ2-2; D is undetermined. CDR3 bases: TGTGCCAGCAGCCCACTCGATAACACCGGGGAGCTGTTTTTT. This codes for CASSPLDNTGELFF.